These 14 T cell receptor beta chains were sequenced from one sample in a study of cytomegalovirus exposure and HLA in healthy donors. Primers included in the PCR were 60 Vbeta and 13 Jbeta primers. Assay used: immunoSEQ multiplex PCR; TCRdb lists only in-frame clones, some missing. Here the sample spans around 300,000 clones, 72% being singletons. Sequencing used PBMCs. Source of these receptors: a female donor in good health and CMV-seronegative.

This clone was seen many times. The rearrangement uses TRBV6-1 and TRBJ1-5; TRBD1 matches at 7 bases. The V gene end was trimmed by 3 bases and the J gene end by 7 bases; junction bases not matched to a gene: 12. Per the germline V gene, CDR1 is MNHNS and CDR2 is SASEGT. This CDR3 is built from 16 residues. The CDR3 loop reads CASSEQRGQWYQPQHF. The CDR3 nucleotides read TGTGCCAGCAGTGAGCAAAGGGGACAGTGGTACCAGCCCCAGCATTTT.

The chain couples TRBV5-4 to TRBJ2-2, with 7 bases identical to TRBD1. Trimming took 0 bases from V and 7 from J; bases not matched to a gene: 6. Looked up from germline, CDR1 is SGHNT and CDR2 is YYREEE (reference sequence). The CDR3 is made up of 15 amino acids. The DNA of the CDR3 is TGTGCCAGCAGCTTGGAGACAGGGAGTATCGGGGAGCTGTTTTTT. This sequence encodes CASSLETGSIGELFF.

The chain carries TRBV5-1 and TRBJ2-5; D is uncertain. V lost 0 bases, J lost 5 bases, and 8 bases lay in between. In germline, CDR1 is SGHRS, CDR2 YFSETQ. This CDR3 region has 13 residues. The CDR3 DNA is TGCGCCAGCAGCTTGGGACTCCGGGAGACCCAGTACTTC. Amino acid sequence: CASSLGLRETQYF.

DNA for the CDR3: TGCGCCAGCAGCCAAGTTGGTGGGAGGACCGGGGAGCTGTTTTTT. Amino acids: CASSQVGGRTGELFF. This chain joins TRBV4-1 and TRBJ2-2, with D perhaps matching TRBD2 (6 bases). This CDR3 has 15 amino acids. With 1 base removed from V and 5 bases from J, the gap between germline ends came to 11 bases. Germline loops: CDR1 MGHRA, CDR2 YSYEKL.

This chain connects TRBV7-9 to TRBJ1-2; TRBD1 aligns across 11 bases. The CDR3 totals 16 residues. Germline V gene sequence: CDR1 SEHNR, CDR2 FQNEAQ (reference sequence). V trimming: 2 bases; J trimming: 3 bases; junction bases outside the gene matches: 5. For the CDR3, the DNA is TGTGCCAGCAGCTTAAGGGGGACAGGGGGTTACTATGGCTACACCTTC. Translated: CASSLRGTGGYYGYTF.

This sequence joins TRBV12-5 and TRBJ1-2, with 9 positions matching TRBD1. Germline V gives CDR1 LGHNT, CDR2 FRNRAP. Losses at the gene ends were 6 bases for V and 4 bases for J; bases not matched to a gene: 6. This CDR3 spans 14 amino acids. The CDR3 coding sequence is TGTGCTAGTGGATATGACAGGGGGATCTATGGCTACACCTTC. Translated: CASGYDRGIYGYTF.

J is TRBJ2-7 and V is TRBV10-3, with a tentative D call TRBD2 (6 bases). Germline V gene sequence: CDR1 ENHRY, CDR2 SYGVKD. Trimming shortened V by 3 bases and J by 2 bases, and 8 bases separated the two germline ends. The CDR3 runs to 13 residues. The chain's CDR3 is CAISEPGAYEQYF. CDR3 sequence (DNA): TGTGCCATCAGTGAACCGGGGGCCTACGAGCAGTACTTC.

The chain joins TRBV6-5 to TRBJ2-3; possibly TRBD2 for D (6 bases). The germline gives CDR1 MNHEY, CDR2 SVGAGI. The length of the CDR3 is 14 residues. V lost 4 bases to trimming and J lost 1 base, with 9 bases between them. This chain's CDR3 is CASSSREGTDTQYF. Written as DNA, the CDR3 is TGTGCCAGCAGTTCCAGGGAGGGCACAGATACGCAGTATTTT.

The chain couples TRBV14 to TRBJ2-2, with TRBD1 identical over 9 bases. CDR1 and CDR2 (germline): SGHDN, FVKESK. The CDR3 runs 16 residues. Germline trimming cut 2 bases from V and 5 bases from J; bases unmatched to any gene: 6. The DNA for the CDR3 is TGTGCCAGCAGCCAAAGGACAGGGGTGGTGACCGGGGAGCTGTTTTTT. Translated, it gives CASSQRTGVVTGELFF.

J is TRBJ2-5 and V is TRBV5-1, with 10 bases fitting TRBD2. CDR3 length: 18 amino acids. In germline, CDR1 is SGHRS, CDR2 YFSETQ. After removal of 4 bases from V and 5 bases from J, the junction contained 17 bases not matched to a gene. DNA for the CDR3: TGCGCCAGCAGCCTCCTAGCGGGAGCCGCCGGGGGCATGGAGACCCAGTACTTC. It specifies CASSLLAGAAGGMETQYF.

The chain joins TRBV27 to TRBJ2-5; 9 nucleotides align to TRBD1. After removal of 2 bases from V and 3 bases from J, the junction contained 1 base not matched to a gene. Germline CDR1 is MNHEY and CDR2 is SMNVEV (reference sequence). CDR3 length: 14 residues. The CDR3 DNA follows: TGTGCCAGCAGTTTAGGGACAGGGAAAGAGACCCAGTACTTC. This translates into CASSLGTGKETQYF.

The gene calls are TRBV7-6 and TRBJ2-1, with 7 bases fitting TRBD2. V lost 6 bases and J lost 4; bases outside the gene matches: 9. Germline V CDR1 and CDR2: SGHVS, FNYEAQ. The CDR3 extends over 15 amino acids. In DNA form, the CDR3 reads TGTGCCAGCAGGGATATAGCGGGCGGGTACAATGAGCAGTTCTTC. It specifies CASRDIAGGYNEQFF.

This sequence joins TRBV5-1 and TRBJ2-7; 10 positions match TRBD2. Germline assignment: CDR1 SGHRS and CDR2 YFSETQ. The CDR3 consists of 15 residues. The ends lost 4 bases at V and 2 bases at J; junction bases unmatched: 6. The CDR3 nucleotides read TGCGCCAGCAGCCCCCGGACTAGCGGCCCCTACGAGCAGTACTTC. Translated: CASSPRTSGPYEQYF.

V is TRBV4-2 and J is TRBJ2-7, with 12 nucleotides matching TRBD2. The CDR3 sequence is 18 residues long. J lost 2 bases, V lost 2 bases, and 10 bases had no gene match. The germline gives CDR1 LGHNA, CDR2 YNFKEQ. This chain's CDR3 is CASSQSGLAGQGTYEQYF. As DNA, the CDR3 is TGTGCCAGCAGCCAATCGGGACTAGCGGGCCAGGGCACCTACGAGCAGTACTTC.